These T cell receptor beta chains were read from a single sample in a study of blood T cells in healthy people across ages. Using its own MiXCR run on the 5' RACE reads, TCRdb lists one record per CDR3 protein. The sample consists of some 1.5 million distinct CDR3 sequences, roughly 43% of them appearing once. The sample taken for sequencing was blood. All receptors derive from a woman aged 18-29 years in good health. CDR3s leave out the opening cysteine and the closing phenylalanine or tryptophan. Fields, in order: J gene, V gene, CDR3 protein.

J: TRBJ1-2
V: TRBV7-9
CDR3: ASSLEVGAEYGYT

J: TRBJ2-1
V: TRBV24-1
CDR3: ATSSSPPWNEQF

J: TRBJ1-1
V: TRBV20-1
CDR3: SAPRGVTNTEAF

J: TRBJ2-5
V: TRBV7-2
CDR3: ASSLVGTSLSQETQY

J: TRBJ2-5
V: TRBV12-3/TRBV12-4
CDR3: ASSFLGRGRETQY

J: TRBJ2-2
V: TRBV25-1
CDR3: ASSGGTGPAGELF

J: TRBJ2-7
V: TRBV27
CDR3: ASSPRGLHYEQY

J: TRBJ1-6
V: TRBV27
CDR3: ASSLTTPSSYNSPLH

J: TRBJ2-3
V: TRBV25-1
CDR3: ASTSGSTQY

J: TRBJ2-6
V: TRBV24-1
CDR3: ATSDPGQDPSGANVLT

J: TRBJ2-1
V: TRBV20-1
CDR3: SASLAGGPSSYNEQF

J: TRBJ2-6
V: TRBV6-1
CDR3: ASSESTGTRSGANVLT

J: TRBJ2-3
V: TRBV7-9
CDR3: ASSFENAGDTQY

J: TRBJ2-3
V: TRBV20-1
CDR3: SARSSARGSTQY

J: TRBJ2-2
V: TRBV28
CDR3: ASSSPRRALGELF

J: TRBJ2-1
V: TRBV19
CDR3: ASSIRQPQGDEQF

J: TRBJ2-3
V: TRBV5-1
CDR3: ASSVAASGDTQY

J: TRBJ1-5
V: TRBV5-6
CDR3: ASSLGPDQPQH

J: TRBJ2-5
V: TRBV20-1
CDR3: SASVTGWYQETQY

J: TRBJ2-7
V: TRBV10-3
CDR3: AIRQGIWDEQY

J: TRBJ2-5
V: TRBV20-1
CDR3: SARPSSGLTQY

J: NA
V: TRBV19
CDR3: ATGLAHNEQY

J: TRBJ2-5
V: TRBV6-2/TRBV6-3
CDR3: ASSYWTGETQY

J: TRBJ2-5
V: TRBV11-2
CDR3: ASSSTLSGGGQETQY

J: TRBJ2-1
V: TRBV9
CDR3: ASSVLAGAYNEQF

J: TRBJ2-7
V: TRBV27
CDR3: ASSIRRQGYEQY

J: TRBJ2-3
V: TRBV20-1
CDR3: SAGQTDTQY

J: TRBJ1-6
V: TRBV3-1
CDR3: ASSPRGQFHNSPLH

J: TRBJ2-3
V: TRBV4-1
CDR3: ASSQPSGGSTDTQY

J: TRBJ1-3
V: TRBV18
CDR3: ASSPFSGSNSGNTIY

J: TRBJ2-1
V: TRBV9
CDR3: ASSAMAGGAYEQF

J: TRBJ2-5
V: TRBV5-8
CDR3: ASSSEGQEQETQY